The 12 T cell receptor beta chains presented below share a single source sample, sequenced in a study of T cell clones after liver transplantation. Repertoires were generated with immunoSEQ multiplex PCR, while TCRdb's copy carries only in-frame clones and drops some. This table has 45,000 to 55,000 clones, about 88% appearing once. The sample in question was CD4+ T cells from blood, obtained before liver transplant. These TCRs come from a human donor who received a liver transplant.

This chain connects TRBV6-1 to TRBJ1-2; 7 positions agree with TRBD1. The CDR3 spans 13 residues. Germline loops: CDR1 MNHNS, CDR2 SASEGT. V lost 6 bases to trimming and J lost 3 bases; unmatched junction nucleotides: 4. The CDR3 DNA follows: TGTGCCAGCAGATTCAGGGGGGACTATGGCTACACCTTC. Its protein product is CASRFRGDYGYTF.

The table lists this clone with a count of one. The chain combines TRBV7-2 with TRBJ1-2; no clear D gene. With 5 bases removed from V and 5 bases from J, the gap between germline ends came to 18 bases. Germline CDR1 reads SGHTA; CDR2 reads FQGNSA. The CDR3 extends over 15 amino acids. CDR3 amino acids: CASSTLEPTRYGYTF. As DNA, the CDR3 is TGTGCCAGCAGCACGTTGGAACCCACTCGGTATGGCTACACCTTC.

The gene calls are TRBV27 and TRBJ2-7, with D tentatively TRBD1 or TRBD2 (5 bases each). The germline V gene has CDR1 MNHEY and CDR2 SMNVEV (reference sequence). V was cut by 2 bases and J by 6 bases, with 17 bases left in between. The CDR3 loop spans 15 amino acids. The CDR3, as DNA: TGTGCCAGCAGTTTAACGGTGAGGGCAGGGCCCGAGCAGTACTTC. Its translation is CASSLTVRAGPEQYF.

The chain employs TRBV19 and TRBJ2-3; D possibly corresponds to TRBD1 (6 bases). Germline loops: CDR1 LNHDA, CDR2 SQIVND (reference sequence). The CDR3 is 13 amino acids. The V end was cut by 3 bases, the J end by 4 bases, with 8 bases between. The CDR3 DNA reads TGTGCCAGTAGTATCCAGGGGTCAGATACGCAGTATTTT. It yields the protein CASSIQGSDTQYF.

This clone occurred a few times. The chain has TRBV11-1 and TRBJ2-1; the match to TRBD2 covers 9 bases. Looked up from germline, CDR1 is SGHAT and CDR2 is FQDESV (reference sequence). The CDR3 extends over 14 amino acids. V was pared by 4 bases and J by 4 bases, with 2 bases of the junction left unmatched. In nucleotides, the CDR3 is TGTGCCAGCAGCTCTAGCGGGGTTTACAATGAGCAGTTCTTC. Translating gives CASSSSGVYNEQFF.

This clone appeared a single time. The rearrangement uses TRBV6-6 and TRBJ2-1; D gene uncertain. The CDR3 length is 15 residues. The V and J ends lost 2 bases and 8 bases respectively, with 16 bases between them. The germline V gene has CDR1 MNHNY and CDR2 SVGAGI (reference sequence). The CDR3 region is CASSYGAWNPHEQFF. The DNA for the CDR3 is TGTGCCAGCAGTTACGGTGCCTGGAACCCGCATGAGCAGTTCTTC.

This chain links TRBV11-2 with TRBJ1-1; D is ambiguous. Per the germline V gene, CDR1 is SGHAT and CDR2 is FQNNGV. This CDR3 region has 15 residues. With 0 bases removed from V and 2 bases from J, the gap between germline ends came to 10 bases. The CDR3 region has the DNA TGTGCCAGCAGCTTAGATTGGGGAAGTAACACTGAAGCTTTCTTT. The encoded protein is CASSLDWGSNTEAFF.

The genes are TRBV14 and TRBJ1-4; D remains ambiguous. V was cut by 4 bases and J by 6 bases, with 9 bases left in between. Per the germline V gene, CDR1 is SGHDN and CDR2 is FVKESK. The CDR3 covers 13 residues. The CDR3 region has the DNA TGTGCCAGCAGCCCCCGCCTGTATGAAAAACTGTTTTTT. It is translated as CASSPRLYEKLFF.

V usage is TRBV4-1 and J usage is TRBJ2-1; TRBD2 matches 10 bases. The germline CDR1 and CDR2 sequences are MGHRA and YSYEKL. V lost 2 bases, J lost 1 base, and 5 bases stayed unmatched. The CDR3 length is 17 residues. This CDR3 is CASSQMRAGGSYNEQFF. CDR3 coding DNA: TGCGCCAGCAGCCAAATGAGAGCGGGAGGGTCCTACAATGAGCAGTTCTTC.

This chain links TRBV5-1 with TRBJ1-4, with D unresolved. From germline, CDR1 is SGHRS and CDR2 YFSETQ. Trimming cost V 0 bases and J 7 bases, with 13 bases left between them. This CDR3 is 15 amino acids long. The CDR3 is CASSLGGWTSEKLFF. The CDR3 DNA reads as TGCGCCAGCAGCTTGGGGGGTTGGACTTCTGAAAAACTGTTTTTT.

The chain links TRBV7-2 to TRBJ1-2; 8 bases match TRBD1. V was clipped by 0 bases and J by 7 bases; unmatched bases: 4. From germline, CDR1 is SGHTA and CDR2 FQGNSA. This CDR3 region has 14 residues. In DNA form, the CDR3 reads TGTGCCAGCAGCTTAGCGGCAGGGGGCTCTGGCTACACCTTC. Translated: CASSLAAGGSGYTF.

This chain connects TRBV4-2 to TRBJ1-2; TRBD1 might be the D (6 bases). The length of the CDR3 is 15 residues. Trimming removed 0 bases at V and 5 bases at J, with 13 bases between. Per the germline V gene, CDR1 is LGHNA and CDR2 is YNFKEQ. CDR3 nucleotide sequence: TGTGCCAGCAGCCAAGATCTGGCAGGGGCATATGGCTACACCTTC. This codes for CASSQDLAGAYGYTF.